This TCR beta chain was captured in a study of cytomegalovirus exposure and HLA in healthy donors. Study-level findings and limits: Three CMV-associated chains were confirmed in vitro to be specific for CMV antigens. A later analysis found first-cohort TCR clusters tended to co-occur in the 90 to 150 validation repertoires.

The table came from immunoSEQ multiplex PCR; TCRdb's copy has only in-frame clones and leaves some out. The sample has 110,000 to 150,000 clones, about 94% seen once; the top ten hold 1.5% to 2%. The donors were part of the validation cohort of 120 subjects. That cohort was separate from the first cohort, which comprised 550 to 750 subjects. Per the germline V gene, CDR1 is PRHDT and CDR2 is FYEKMQ (reference sequence). Trimming took off 4 bases at V and 7 bases at J, with 8 bases between the two ends. CDR3 length: 11 residues. Regarding this clone: Antigen: not known.

This receptor was identified in a man between 18 and 35 years old in good health and CMV-seropositive. The chain uses TRBV13 and TRBJ2-7; the D gene is possibly TRBD1 (6 bases). Sequencing was done on a sample of PBMCs. The CDR3 nucleotides are TGTGCCAGCAGCTCAGGGACAGAGCAGTACTTC. As protein: CASSSGTEQYF.